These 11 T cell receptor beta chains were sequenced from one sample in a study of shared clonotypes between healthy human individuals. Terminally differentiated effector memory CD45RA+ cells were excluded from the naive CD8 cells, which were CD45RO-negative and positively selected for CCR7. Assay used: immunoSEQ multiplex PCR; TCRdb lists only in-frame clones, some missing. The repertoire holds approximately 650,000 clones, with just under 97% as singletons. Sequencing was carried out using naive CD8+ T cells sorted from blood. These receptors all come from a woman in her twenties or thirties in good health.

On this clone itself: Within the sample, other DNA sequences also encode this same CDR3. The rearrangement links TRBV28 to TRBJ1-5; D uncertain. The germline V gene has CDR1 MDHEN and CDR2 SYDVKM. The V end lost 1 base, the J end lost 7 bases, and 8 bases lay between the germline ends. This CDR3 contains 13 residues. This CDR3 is CASSLLGGQPQHF. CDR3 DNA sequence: TGTGCCAGCAGTTTATTGGGTGGACAGCCCCAGCATTTT.

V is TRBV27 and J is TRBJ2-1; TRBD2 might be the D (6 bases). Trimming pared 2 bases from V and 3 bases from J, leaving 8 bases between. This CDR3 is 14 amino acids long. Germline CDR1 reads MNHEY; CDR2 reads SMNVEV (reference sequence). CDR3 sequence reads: CASSLAGNYNEQFF. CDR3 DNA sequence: TGTGCCAGCAGTTTAGCGGGGAACTACAATGAGCAGTTCTTC.

This chain's CDR3 is CASSLGTGGIYEQYF. The CDR3 DNA is TGTGCCAGCAGCTTGGGGACAGGGGGTATTTACGAGCAGTACTTC. The genes are TRBV5-4 and TRBJ2-7; TRBD1 aligns across 10 bases. The CDR3 sequence is 15 residues long. The J segment lost 4 bases and the V segment lost 0 bases, leaving 4 bases of the junction unmatched. The germline V gene has CDR1 SGHNT and CDR2 YYREEE (reference sequence).

The CDR3 here is CASSSKAVSSYEQYF. CDR3 coding DNA: TGTGCCAGCAGTTCCAAAGCGGTAAGCTCCTACGAGCAGTACTTC. This chain links TRBV27 with TRBJ2-7, with D tentatively TRBD2 (5 bases). CDR3 length: 15 amino acids. The V gene lost 4 bases and the J gene lost 0 bases, with 13 bases spanning the gap. The germline V gene has CDR1 MNHEY and CDR2 SMNVEV (reference sequence).

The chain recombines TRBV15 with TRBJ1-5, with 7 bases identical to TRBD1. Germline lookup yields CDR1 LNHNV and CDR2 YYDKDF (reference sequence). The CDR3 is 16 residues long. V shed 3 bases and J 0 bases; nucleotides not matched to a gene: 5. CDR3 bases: TGTGCCACCAGCAGGCCGGGGACAGATAGCAATCAGCCCCAGCATTTT. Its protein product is CATSRPGTDSNQPQHF. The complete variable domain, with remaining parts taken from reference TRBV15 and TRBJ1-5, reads DAMVIQNPRYQVTQFGKPVTLSCSQTLNHNVMYWYQQKSSQAPKLLFHYYDKDFNNEADTPDNFQSRRPNTSFCFLDIRSPGLGDTAMYLCATSRPGTDSNQPQHFGDGTRLSIL.

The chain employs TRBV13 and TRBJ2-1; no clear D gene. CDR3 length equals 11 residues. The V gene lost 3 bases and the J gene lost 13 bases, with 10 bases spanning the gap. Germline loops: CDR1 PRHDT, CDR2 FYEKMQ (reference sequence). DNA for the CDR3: TGTGCCAGCAGCTTGCTAGAAAAACAGTTCTTC. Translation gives CASSLLEKQFF.

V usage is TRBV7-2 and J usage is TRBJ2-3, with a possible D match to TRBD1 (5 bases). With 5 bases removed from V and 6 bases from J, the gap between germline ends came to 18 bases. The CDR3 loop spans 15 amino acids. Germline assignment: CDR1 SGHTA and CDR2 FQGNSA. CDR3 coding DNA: TGTGCCAGCAGCCGAGCAGGGCGTTGGCGGGATACGCAGTATTTT. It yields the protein CASSRAGRWRDTQYF.

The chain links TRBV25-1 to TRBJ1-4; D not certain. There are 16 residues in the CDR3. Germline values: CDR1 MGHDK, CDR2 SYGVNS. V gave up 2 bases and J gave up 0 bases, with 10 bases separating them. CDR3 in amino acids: CASSERVLATNEKLFF. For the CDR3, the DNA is TGTGCCAGCAGTGAAAGGGTGCTTGCAACTAATGAAAAACTGTTTTTT.

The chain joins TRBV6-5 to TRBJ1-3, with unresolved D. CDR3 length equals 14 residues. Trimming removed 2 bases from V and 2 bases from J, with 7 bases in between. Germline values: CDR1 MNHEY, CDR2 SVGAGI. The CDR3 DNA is TGTGCCAGCAGTTACGGACTGCCTGGAAACACCATATATTTT. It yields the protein CASSYGLPGNTIYF.

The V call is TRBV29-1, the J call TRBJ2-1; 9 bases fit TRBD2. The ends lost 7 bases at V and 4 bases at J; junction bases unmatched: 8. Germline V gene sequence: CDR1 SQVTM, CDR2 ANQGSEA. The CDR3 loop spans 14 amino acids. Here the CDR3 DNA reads TGCAGCGCGGTTGGGAGCGGGAGGTACAATGAGCAGTTCTTC. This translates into CSAVGSGRYNEQFF.

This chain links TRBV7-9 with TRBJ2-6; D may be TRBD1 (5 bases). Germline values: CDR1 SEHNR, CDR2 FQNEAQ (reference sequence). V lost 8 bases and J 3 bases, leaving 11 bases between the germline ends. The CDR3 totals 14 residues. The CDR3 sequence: CASAGALGANVLTF. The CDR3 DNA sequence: TGTGCCAGCGCTGGGGCACTTGGGGCCAACGTCCTGACTTTC.